The 29 T cell receptor beta chains given below trace back to one sample, sequenced in a study of blood T cells in healthy people across ages. A second PCR, run for roughly 6 to 11 cycles, used a sample-barcoded 5' primer plus a J-beta primer mix. Via MiXCR, TCRdb re-called the 5' RACE reads, giving one row per CDR3 protein. The data hold roughly 680,000 distinct CDR3 sequences, with around 50% observed a single time. Sequencing was done on a sample of blood. These receptors came from a woman older than 75 in good health.

The chain uses TRBV7-8 and TRBJ2-5, with D hard to call. This CDR3 is 12 amino acids long. Germline V gene sequence: CDR1 SGHVS, CDR2 FQNEAQ. V was pared by 2 bases and J by 5 bases, with 6 bases between. The chain's CDR3 is CASSLLDETQYF. The CDR3 DNA is TGTGCCAGCAGCTTATTAGACGAGACCCAGTACTTC.

This clonotype was detected many times. The chain joins TRBV12-3 or TRBV12-4 to TRBJ2-5, with a weak D call TRBD2 (6 bases). V was cut by 6 bases and J by 5 bases, with 19 bases left in between. The CDR3 has 15 residues. The DNA of the CDR3 is TGTGCCAGCAGCCCAATCTCGGGAGAGGTGGAGACCCAGTACTTC. It specifies CASSPISGEVETQYF.

The genes are TRBV5-1 and TRBJ2-3; perhaps TRBD2 as D (5 bases). CDR1 is SGHRS and CDR2 is YFSETQ in the germline V gene. This CDR3 spans 15 amino acids. Trimming took off 6 bases at V and 4 bases at J, with 18 bases between the two ends. The CDR3 DNA reads as TGCGCCAGCAACGGAGGTCAGATAATGCCAGATACGCAGTATTTT. It codes for CASNGGQIMPDTQYF.

The chain carries TRBV15 and TRBJ2-5; D tentatively reads TRBD1 or TRBD2 (6 bases each). Germline-derived CDR1 and CDR2 are LNHNV and YYDKDF (reference sequence). Trimming took 1 base from V and 5 from J, leaving 11 bases between them. This CDR3 is 14 amino acids long. The CDR3 sequence is CATSRAGGPETQYF. CDR3 bases: TGTGCCACCAGCAGAGCTGGGGGGCCGGAGACCCAGTACTTC.

The chain carries TRBV25-1 and TRBJ1-2, with D unclear. Germline V CDR1 and CDR2: MGHDK, SYGVNS. The V gene lost 4 bases and the J gene lost 7 bases, with 13 bases spanning the gap. The CDR3 runs to 13 residues. In DNA form, the CDR3 reads TGTGCCAGCAGTGCTCCCTCTGAGTGTGGCTACACCTTC. This sequence encodes CASSAPSECGYTF.

This clonotype was recorded many times. The chain has TRBV7-2 and TRBJ2-5; tentative D call: TRBD2 (7 bases). The CDR3 is 15 amino acids. The V end was cut by 2 bases, the J end by 3 bases, with 13 bases between. CDR1 is SGHTA, CDR2 FQGNSA, per germline. CDR3: CASSLWGGHKETQYF. In DNA form, the CDR3 reads TGTGCCAGCAGCTTATGGGGGGGGCATAAAGAGACCCAGTACTTC.

This clonotype was seen a handful of times. The rearrangement links TRBV27 to TRBJ2-2, with D possibly matching TRBD2 (6 bases). CDR1 MNHEY and CDR2 SMNVEV come from the germline V gene (reference sequence). V shed 3 bases and J shed 5 bases, with 22 bases lying between them. This CDR3 region has 18 residues. In DNA, the CDR3 is TGTGCCAGCAGTTTGAGGTCGAGCGGGCAGGAAGGGACCGGGGAGCTGTTTTTT. Translated, it gives CASSLRSSGQEGTGELFF.

This sequence joins TRBV29-1 and TRBJ2-5; 9 bases align to TRBD2. This CDR3 spans 14 amino acids. Unmatched junction bases numbered 9, after V lost 8 bases and J lost 2 bases. In germline, CDR1 is SQVTM, CDR2 ANQGSEA. DNA for the CDR3: TGCAGCATCAAAAGCGGGAGGCTTCAAGAGACCCAGTACTTC. Residues: CSIKSGRLQETQYF.

The V and J genes are TRBV2 and TRBJ1-6; 9 positions agree with TRBD1. V shed 4 bases and J 9 bases; nucleotides not matched to a gene: 4. The CDR3 length is 14 residues. Germline V gene lookup returns CDR1 SNHLY and CDR2 FYNNEI. The CDR3 DNA follows: TGTGCCAGCAGTGTGGACAGGGGTTTTTCACCCCTCCACTTT. It specifies CASSVDRGFSPLHF.

The sample holds many counts of this clonotype. The chain joins TRBV28 to TRBJ1-1; D might be TRBD1 (6 bases). The CDR3 runs to 15 residues. Germline CDR1 MDHEN, CDR2 SYDVKM. Trimming stripped 8 bases from V and 2 bases from J, with 18 bases between. CDR3 loop: CASHGGAKINTEAFF. CDR3 bases: TGTGCCAGCCATGGGGGGGCTAAAATAAACACTGAAGCTTTCTTT.

The genes are TRBV20-1 and TRBJ1-1; D remains unclear. The germline CDR1 and CDR2 sequences are DFQATT and SNEGSKA (reference sequence). This CDR3 spans 12 amino acids. With 7 bases removed from V and 1 base from J, the gap between germline ends came to 10 bases. The CDR3 region has the DNA TGCAGTGTTTTATCGGGGAACACTGAAGCTTTCTTT. Translated, it gives CSVLSGNTEAFF.

The chain recombines TRBV20-1 with TRBJ1-2, with a tentative D call TRBD1 (6 bases). V was cut by 0 bases and J by 4 bases, with 15 bases left in between. This CDR3 is 15 amino acids long. From germline, CDR1 is DFQATT and CDR2 SNEGSKA (reference sequence). The CDR3 coding sequence is TGCAGTGCTAGAGATGGGGGACAAAACCTCTATGGCTACACCTTC. The encoded protein is CSARDGGQNLYGYTF.

Ten or more counts support this clonotype. The chain employs TRBV28 and TRBJ2-3, with TRBD2 matching over 7 bases. V lost 3 bases, J lost 5 bases, and 8 bases stayed unmatched. There are 15 residues in the CDR3. Germline V gene lookup returns CDR1 MDHEN and CDR2 SYDVKM. Here the CDR3 reads CASSFGGSIGDTQYF. The CDR3 DNA reads TGTGCCAGCAGTTTTGGCGGGAGTATAGGAGATACGCAGTATTTT.

The V and J genes are TRBV18 and TRBJ2-3; D gene uncertain. Trimming left V 1 base short and J 7 bases short, with 9 bases between. Germline CDR1 KGHSH, CDR2 LQKENI. This CDR3 has 13 residues. CDR3 region: CASSPLEENTQYF. CDR3 coding DNA: TGTGCCAGCTCACCACTAGAGGAAAATACGCAGTATTTT.

Regarding this clonotype: A much larger clone differs from this one at a single base, so this may be a read error. The chain employs TRBV29-1 and TRBJ2-3; the D call may be TRBD1 or TRBD2 (5 bases each). The germline V gene has CDR1 SQVTM and CDR2 ANQGSEA. The CDR3 has 15 residues. For the CDR3, the DNA is TGCGGCGTGAGGGGTCCAAAAGCTCCCACAGATACGCAGTATTTT. Translating gives CGVRGPKAPTDTQYF.

The chain carries TRBV18 and TRBJ2-3; 8 bases are a match to TRBD2. V shed 2 bases and J 2 bases; nucleotides not matched to a gene: 6. CDR3 length: 16 residues. Germline V lookup: CDR1 KGHSH, CDR2 LQKENI. The CDR3 DNA is TGTGCCAGCTCACCAGGGGTAGCGGGATCCACAGATACGCAGTATTTT. It encodes CASSPGVAGSTDTQYF.

This clonotype was found a few times. V usage is TRBV20-1 and J usage is TRBJ2-5; D gene ambiguous. With the DNA end fitting TRBJ2-7 better, the J assignment may be wrong. The CDR3 runs 11 residues. Germline-derived CDR1 and CDR2 are DFQATT and SNEGSKA (reference sequence). CDR3: CSASKIAEQYF. CDR3 nucleotides: TGCAGTGCTAGTAAAATTGCCGAGCAGTACTTC.

This clonotype has ten or more counts. This chain connects TRBV20-1 to TRBJ2-1; D gene unclear. There are 14 residues in the CDR3. V was shortened by 0 bases and J by 2 bases, with 8 bases between the two germline ends. Germline CDR1 and CDR2: DFQATT and SNEGSKA (reference sequence). As DNA, the CDR3 is TGCAGTGCTAGAGATCCCGGAACCTACAATGAGCAGTTCTTC. It codes for CSARDPGTYNEQFF.

At least ten counts were recorded for this clonotype. This chain uses TRBV7-8 with TRBJ1-6; TRBD1 agrees at 8 bases. V shed 8 bases, J shed 5 bases, and the junction held 5 bases outside the gene matches. The CDR3 sequence is 14 residues long. Per germline, CDR1 SGHVS and CDR2 FQNEAQ. In DNA, the CDR3 is TGTGCCAGCTCACCGGGACAGGATAATTCACCCCTCCACTTT. Encoded protein: CASSPGQDNSPLHF.

V gene TRBV28 combines with J gene TRBJ2-7, with D possibly being TRBD2 (5 bases). V was cut by 8 bases and J by 2 bases, with 16 bases left in between. Germline V gene data show CDR1 as MDHEN and CDR2 as SYDVKM. CDR3 length equals 14 residues. CDR3 nucleotides: TGTGCCAGCTCCCCCACCCACGGGGCCTACGAGCAGTACTTC. It codes for CASSPTHGAYEQYF.

This clonotype came up a few times. This sequence joins TRBV9 and TRBJ1-2, with D possibly TRBD1 on 5 matching bases. Trimming took 3 bases from V and 12 from J, leaving 15 bases between them. This CDR3 region has 12 residues. Germline lookup yields CDR1 SGDLS and CDR2 YYNGEE. The CDR3 protein is CASSATGRPHTF. DNA for the CDR3: TGTGCCAGCAGCGCCACAGGACGACCCCACACCTTC.

At least ten counts were recorded for this clonotype. The chain joins TRBV5-1 to TRBJ2-4, with D uncertain. The CDR3 spans 14 residues. Germline CDR1 and CDR2: SGHRS and YFSETQ. Trimming took 0 bases from V and 2 from J, leaving 6 bases between them. This CDR3 reads CASSLGVTKNIQYF. DNA for the CDR3: TGCGCCAGCAGCTTGGGAGTCACCAAAAACATTCAGTACTTC.

This clonotype appeared a single time. This chain joins TRBV5-1 and TRBJ2-7, with 13 bases lining up with TRBD2. The CDR3 is made up of 18 amino acids. V lost 4 bases to trimming and J lost 7 bases; unmatched junction nucleotides: 17. Germline assignment: CDR1 SGHRS and CDR2 YFSETQ. The CDR3, as DNA: TGCGCCAGCAGCCCTGCTGGGACTAGCGGGATGTTGGGCAATGAGCAGTACTTC. Amino acids: CASSPAGTSGMLGNEQYF.

This clonotype occurred a few times. The V and J genes are TRBV28 and TRBJ2-1; D is undetermined. The CDR3 spans 13 residues. V was shortened by 7 bases and J by 4 bases, with 11 bases between the two germline ends. Germline assignment: CDR1 MDHEN and CDR2 SYDVKM. As DNA, the CDR3 is TGTGCCAGCATCCCCGGAGCTTACAATGAGCAGTTCTTC. This encodes CASIPGAYNEQFF.

This clonotype showed up just once. This clone may be a read error of a much larger clone one base away. The chain employs TRBV2 and TRBJ2-7, with D unclear. The CDR3 totals 11 residues. CDR1 is SNHLY, CDR2 FYNNEI, per germline. This CDR3 reads CTSSEMGEQYF. For the CDR3, the DNA is TGTACCAGCAGTGAAATGGGCGAGCAGTACTTC. Supplemented by reference TRBV2 and TRBJ2-7, the full variable domain reads EPEVTQTPSHQVTQMGQEVILRCVPISNHLYFYWYRQILGQKVEFLVSFYNNEISEKSEIFDDQFSVERPDGSNFTLKIRSTKLEDSAMYFCTSSEMGEQYFGPGTRLTVT.

The chain employs TRBV21-1 and TRBJ2-3. TRBV21-1 is shown as a pseudogene. There are 17 residues in the CDR3. In nucleotides, the CDR3 is TGTGCCAGCAGCACTTACTCTGAGACAACTAGCACAGATACGCAGTATTTT. Protein: CASSTYSETTSTDTQYF.

This clonotype was recorded at least ten times. The chain employs TRBV7-9 and TRBJ2-7, with D perhaps being TRBD1 or TRBD2 (5 bases each). CDR1 and CDR2 (germline): SEHNR, FQNEAQ (reference sequence). The V end was cut by 5 bases, the J end by 5 bases, with 16 bases between. The CDR3 has 14 amino acids. CDR3 DNA sequence: TGTGCCAGCAGCCCCGAGAGGGGCCTCAACGAGCAGTACTTC. This codes for CASSPERGLNEQYF.

This clonotype was counted only a few times. A clone one base away is much larger, so this may be a read error. The chain links TRBV12-3 or TRBV12-4 to TRBJ2-3; no clear D gene. This CDR3 is 14 amino acids long. V was pared by 5 bases and J by 0 bases, with 9 bases between. CDR3 DNA sequence: TGTGCCAGCAGTGTGTACAAAAGCACAGATACGCAGTATTTT. It yields the protein CASSVYKSTDTQYF.

On this clonotype: This may stem from a read error, because a much larger clone lies one nucleotide away. This sequence joins TRBV29-1 and TRBJ2-5, with D unclear. Germline V gives CDR1 SQVTM, CDR2 ANQGSEA. The V gene lost 5 bases and the J gene lost 11 bases, with 24 bases spanning the gap. This CDR3 is built from 14 residues. The CDR3 reads CSVWLSGSPNEQYF. In DNA, the CDR3 is TGCAGCGTTTGGTTGAGTGGGTCGCCGAATGAGCAGTACTTC.